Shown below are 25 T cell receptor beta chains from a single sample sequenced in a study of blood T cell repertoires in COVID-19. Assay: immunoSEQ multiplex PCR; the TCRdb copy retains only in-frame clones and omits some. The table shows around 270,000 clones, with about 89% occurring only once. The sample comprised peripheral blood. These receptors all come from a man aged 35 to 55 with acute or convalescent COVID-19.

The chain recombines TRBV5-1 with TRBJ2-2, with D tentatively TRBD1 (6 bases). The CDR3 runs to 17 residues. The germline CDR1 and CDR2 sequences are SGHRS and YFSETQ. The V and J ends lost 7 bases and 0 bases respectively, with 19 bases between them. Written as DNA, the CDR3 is TGCGCCAGCGGACCTTTAGGGGGAACTGCGAACACCGGGGAGCTGTTTTTT. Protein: CASGPLGGTANTGELFF.

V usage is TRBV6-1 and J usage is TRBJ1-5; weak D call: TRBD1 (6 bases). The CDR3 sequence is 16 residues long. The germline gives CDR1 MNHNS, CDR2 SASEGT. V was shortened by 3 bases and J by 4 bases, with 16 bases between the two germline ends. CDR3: CASSDLTGGRNQPQHF. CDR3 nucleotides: TGTGCCAGCAGTGACCTGACAGGCGGTAGGAATCAGCCCCAGCATTTT.

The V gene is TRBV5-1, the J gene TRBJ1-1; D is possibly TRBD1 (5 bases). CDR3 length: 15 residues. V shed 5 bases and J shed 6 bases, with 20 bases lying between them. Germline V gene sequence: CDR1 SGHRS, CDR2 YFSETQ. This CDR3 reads CASRLNQGAVAEAFF. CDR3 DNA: TGCGCCAGCAGACTCAACCAGGGTGCTGTGGCTGAAGCTTTCTTT.

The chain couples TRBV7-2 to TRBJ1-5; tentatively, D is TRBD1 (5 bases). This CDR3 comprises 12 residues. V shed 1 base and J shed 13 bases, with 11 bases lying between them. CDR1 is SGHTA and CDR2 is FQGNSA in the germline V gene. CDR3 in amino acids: CASSLDWQGQHF. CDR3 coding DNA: TGTGCCAGCAGCTTAGATTGGCAGGGTCAGCATTTT.

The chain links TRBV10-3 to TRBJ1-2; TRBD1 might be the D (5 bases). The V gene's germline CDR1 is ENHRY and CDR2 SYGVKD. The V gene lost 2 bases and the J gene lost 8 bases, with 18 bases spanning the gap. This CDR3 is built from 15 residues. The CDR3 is CAISEGGGRSGGYTF. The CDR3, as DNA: TGTGCCATCAGTGAGGGGGGGGGACGGTCTGGCGGCTACACCTTC.

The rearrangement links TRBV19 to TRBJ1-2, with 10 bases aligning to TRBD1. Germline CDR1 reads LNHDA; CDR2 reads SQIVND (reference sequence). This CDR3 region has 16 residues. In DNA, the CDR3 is TGTGCGTCGTGGGACAGGGGTTCCCCTGGGGACTATGGCTACACCTTC. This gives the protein CASWDRGSPGDYGYTF.

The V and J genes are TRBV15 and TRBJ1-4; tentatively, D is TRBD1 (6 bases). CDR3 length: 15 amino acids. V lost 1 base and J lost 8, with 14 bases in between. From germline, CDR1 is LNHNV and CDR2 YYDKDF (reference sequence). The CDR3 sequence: CATSRGTGMREKLFF. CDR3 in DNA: TGTGCCACCAGCAGAGGCACAGGGATGAGAGAAAAACTGTTTTTT.

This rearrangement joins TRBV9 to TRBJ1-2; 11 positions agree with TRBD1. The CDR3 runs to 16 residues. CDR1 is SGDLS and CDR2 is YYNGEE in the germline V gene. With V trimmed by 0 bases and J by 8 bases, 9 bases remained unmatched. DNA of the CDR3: TGTGCCAGCAGCGTAGCGGGACAGGGGGTTGGCTGGGGCTACACCTTC. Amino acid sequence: CASSVAGQGVGWGYTF.

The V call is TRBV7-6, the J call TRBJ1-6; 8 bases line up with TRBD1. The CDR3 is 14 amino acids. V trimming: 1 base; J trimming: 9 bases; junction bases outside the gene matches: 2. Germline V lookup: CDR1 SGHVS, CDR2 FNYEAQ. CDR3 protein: CASSLGTGLSPLHF. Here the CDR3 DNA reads TGTGCCAGCAGCTTAGGGACAGGGCTTTCACCCCTCCACTTT.

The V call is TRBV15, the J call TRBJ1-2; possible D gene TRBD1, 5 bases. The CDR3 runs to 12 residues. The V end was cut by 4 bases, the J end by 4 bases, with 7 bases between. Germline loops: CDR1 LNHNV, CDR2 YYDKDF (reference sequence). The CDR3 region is CATSTGGYGYTF. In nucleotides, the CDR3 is TGTGCCACCAGCACGGGGGGCTATGGCTACACCTTC.

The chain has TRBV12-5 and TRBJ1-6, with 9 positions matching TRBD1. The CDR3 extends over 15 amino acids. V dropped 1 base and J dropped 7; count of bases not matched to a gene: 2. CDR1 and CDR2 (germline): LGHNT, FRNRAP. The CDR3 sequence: CASGLGGQGNSPLHF. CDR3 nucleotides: TGTGCTAGTGGTTTGGGGGGACAGGGAAATTCACCCCTCCACTTT.

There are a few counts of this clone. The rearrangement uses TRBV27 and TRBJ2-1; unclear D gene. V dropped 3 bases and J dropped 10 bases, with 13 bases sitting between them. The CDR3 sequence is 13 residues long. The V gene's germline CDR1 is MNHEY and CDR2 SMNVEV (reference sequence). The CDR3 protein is CASSLKSGLEQFF. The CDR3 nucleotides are TGTGCCAGCAGTTTGAAGAGTGGTTTGGAGCAGTTCTTC.

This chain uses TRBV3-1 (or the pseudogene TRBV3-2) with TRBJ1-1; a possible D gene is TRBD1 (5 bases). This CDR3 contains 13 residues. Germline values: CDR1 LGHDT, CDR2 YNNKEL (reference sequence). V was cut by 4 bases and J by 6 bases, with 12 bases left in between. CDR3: CASSLLGGAEAFF. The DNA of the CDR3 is TGTGCCAGCAGCCTCTTGGGGGGGGCTGAAGCTTTCTTT.

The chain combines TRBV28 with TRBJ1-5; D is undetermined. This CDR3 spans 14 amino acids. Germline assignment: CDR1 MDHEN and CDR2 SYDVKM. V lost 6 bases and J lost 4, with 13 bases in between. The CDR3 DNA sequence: TGTGCCAGCAGCCTGTCGGGGAGGAATCAGCCCCAGCATTTT. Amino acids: CASSLSGRNQPQHF.

Here the CDR3 DNA reads TGCGCCAGCAGCTTATTACCGGGACAGGGGGGCTACGAGCAGTACTTC. Its protein is CASSLLPGQGGYEQYF. The chain has TRBV5-1 and TRBJ2-7, with 11 bases identical to TRBD1. J lost 3 bases, V lost 2 bases, and 7 bases had no gene match. This CDR3 comprises 16 residues. Germline CDR1 reads SGHRS; CDR2 reads YFSETQ.

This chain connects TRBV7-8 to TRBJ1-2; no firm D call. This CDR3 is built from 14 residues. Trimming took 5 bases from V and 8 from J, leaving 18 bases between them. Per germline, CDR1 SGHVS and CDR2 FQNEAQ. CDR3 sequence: CASSPPPGVGGYTF. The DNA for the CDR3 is TGTGCCAGCAGCCCTCCCCCCGGGGTGGGAGGCTACACCTTC.

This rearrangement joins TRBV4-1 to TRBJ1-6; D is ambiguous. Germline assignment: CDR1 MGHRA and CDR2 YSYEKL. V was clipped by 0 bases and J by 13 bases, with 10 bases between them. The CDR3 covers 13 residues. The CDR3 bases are TGCGCCAGCAGCCAAGAAATTCCCCAGCCCCTCCACTTT. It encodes CASSQEIPQPLHF.

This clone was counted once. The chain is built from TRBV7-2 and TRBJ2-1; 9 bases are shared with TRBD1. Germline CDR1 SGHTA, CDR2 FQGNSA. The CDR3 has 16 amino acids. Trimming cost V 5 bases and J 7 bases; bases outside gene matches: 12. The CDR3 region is CASSVHRGRRGNEQFF. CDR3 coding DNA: TGTGCCAGCAGCGTACACAGGGGGCGAAGAGGGAATGAGCAGTTCTTC. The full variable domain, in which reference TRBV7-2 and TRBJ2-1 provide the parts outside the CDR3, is GAGVSQSPSNKVTEKGKDVELRCDPISGHTALYWYRQSLGQGLEFLIYFQGNSAPDKSGLPSDRFSAERTGGSVSTLTIQRTQQEDSAVYLCASSVHRGRRGNEQFFGPGTRLTVL.

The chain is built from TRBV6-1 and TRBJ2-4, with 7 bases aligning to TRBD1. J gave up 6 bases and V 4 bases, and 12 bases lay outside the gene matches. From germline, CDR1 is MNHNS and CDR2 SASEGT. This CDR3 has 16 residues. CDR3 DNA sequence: TGTGCCAGCAGTGTGGGGTTACAGGGGTCCCTAAACATTCAGTACTTC. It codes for CASSVGLQGSLNIQYF.

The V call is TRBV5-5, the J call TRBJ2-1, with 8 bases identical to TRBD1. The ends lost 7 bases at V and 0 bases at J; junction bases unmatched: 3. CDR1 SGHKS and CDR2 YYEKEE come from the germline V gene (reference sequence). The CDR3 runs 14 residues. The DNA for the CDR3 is TGTGCCAGCGGAGGGACAGGCTCCTACAATGAGCAGTTCTTC. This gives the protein CASGGTGSYNEQFF.

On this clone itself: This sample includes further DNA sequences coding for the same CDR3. CDR3 DNA: TGCGCCAGCAGTAGGGACTCGAACACTGAAGCTTTCTTT. This sequence encodes CASSRDSNTEAFF. The chain links TRBV5-1 to TRBJ1-1; D is perhaps TRBD1 (5 bases). V dropped 5 bases and J dropped 1 base, with 9 bases sitting between them. Looked up from germline, CDR1 is SGHRS and CDR2 is YFSETQ. The CDR3 is made up of 13 amino acids. Using reference TRBV5-1 and TRBJ1-1 for the parts outside the CDR3, the full variable domain is KAGVTQTPRYLIKTRGQQVTLSCSPISGHRSVSWYQQTPGQGLQFLFEYFSETQRNKGNFPGRFSGRQFSNSRSEMNVSTLELGDSALYLCASSRDSNTEAFFGQGTRLTVV.

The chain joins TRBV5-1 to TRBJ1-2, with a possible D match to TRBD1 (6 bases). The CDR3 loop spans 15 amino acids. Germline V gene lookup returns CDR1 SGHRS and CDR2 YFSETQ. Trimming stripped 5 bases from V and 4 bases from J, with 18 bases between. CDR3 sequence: CASSFGDRKLYGYTF. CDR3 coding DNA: TGCGCCAGCAGTTTTGGCGACAGGAAACTCTATGGCTACACCTTC.

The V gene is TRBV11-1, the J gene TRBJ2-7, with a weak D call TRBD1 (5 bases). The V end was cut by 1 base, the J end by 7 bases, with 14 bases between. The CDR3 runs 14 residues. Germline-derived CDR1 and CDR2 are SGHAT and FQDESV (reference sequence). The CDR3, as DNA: TGTGCCAGCAGCTTAGGGGGCTTCTTGGGGGAGCAGTACTTC. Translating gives CASSLGGFLGEQYF.

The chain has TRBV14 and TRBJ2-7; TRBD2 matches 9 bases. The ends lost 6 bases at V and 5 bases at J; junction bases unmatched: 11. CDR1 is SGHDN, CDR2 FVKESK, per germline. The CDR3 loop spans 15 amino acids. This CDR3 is CASSQRAGGTDEQYF. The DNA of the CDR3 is TGTGCCAGCAGTCAAAGGGCGGGGGGGACCGACGAGCAGTACTTC.

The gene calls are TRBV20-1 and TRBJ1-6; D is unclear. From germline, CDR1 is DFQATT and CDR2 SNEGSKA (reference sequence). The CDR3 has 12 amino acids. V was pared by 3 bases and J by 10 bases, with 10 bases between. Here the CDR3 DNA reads TGCAGTGCTAGTAACTCGGTCTCACCCCTCCACTTT. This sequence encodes CSASNSVSPLHF.